This T cell receptor beta chain was documented in a study of cytomegalovirus exposure and HLA in healthy donors. With 60 Vbeta and 13 Jbeta primers, the PCR was carried out. Clones were read by immunoSEQ multiplex PCR, and TCRdb kept only the in-frame ones, dropping some. Of about 150,000 clones in the sample, roughly three quarters were seen once. This clone showed up just once. The sequence came from a man younger than 40 in good health and CMV-seropositive. Sample: PBMCs.

The CDR3 loop reads CASSEGLAGGWNEQFF. DNA of the CDR3: TGTGCCAGCAGTGAGGGACTAGCGGGAGGGTGGAATGAGCAGTTCTTC. The J gene is TRBJ2-1, the V gene TRBV6-1, with 16 bases fitting TRBD2. V lost 3 bases to trimming and J lost 7 bases; unmatched junction nucleotides: 3. The CDR3 runs to 16 residues. Germline V gives CDR1 MNHNS, CDR2 SASEGT.